A selection of T cell receptor beta chains follows, all from one sample in a study of tumour-infiltrating T cells in Burkitt lymphoma. This table comes from immunoSEQ multiplex PCR, and its TCRdb copy is limited to in-frame clones, with some not included. In the table there are about 1,300 clones, roughly 14% of which are singletons. The sequenced sample was tumor tissue. The receptors were sampled from a human donor with Burkitt lymphoma. The CDR3 runs from the conserved cysteine through the conserved F or W. Each record gives: clone size, V gene, J gene, D gene, CDR3 protein, CDR3 DNA. The D gene is left open where the match is weak. Not all rows give a size; the values are once, few, many and, for expanded clones, a class.

few	TRBV7-6	TRBJ2-5	.	CASSLGSQLGRETQYF	TGTGCCAGCAGCTTAGGAAGCCAGCTGGGACGAGAGACCCAGTACTTC
.	TRBV19	TRBJ2-6	.	CASTLGRTGANVLTF	TGTGCCAGTACCCTAGGGCGGACTGGGGCCAACGTCCTGACTTTC
.	TRBV6-6	TRBJ2-3	.	CASSYSGASTDTQYF	TGTGCCAGCAGTTACTCAGGAGCCAGCACAGATACGCAGTATTTT
few	TRBV6-6	TRBJ2-3	TRBD2	CASSYGGLATDTQYF	TGTGCCAGCAGTTACGGTGGACTAGCGACAGATACGCAGTATTTT
.	TRBV5-8	TRBJ1-2	TRBD1	CASSGWTGGNYGYTF	TGTGCCAGCAGCGGGTGGACAGGGGGCAACTATGGCTACACCTTC
.	TRBV7-9	TRBJ2-1	TRBD1	CASSLAQGAYEQFF	TGTGCCAGCAGCTTAGCACAGGGGGCCTATGAGCAGTTCTTC
.	TRBV27	TRBJ2-3	.	CASSTGGTQYF	TGTGCCAGCAGTACCGGAGGTACGCAGTATTTT
few	TRBV18	TRBJ2-7	.	CASSSEQGFTYEQYF	TGTGCCAGCTCATCCGAACAGGGTTTCACCTACGAGCAATACTTC
.	TRBV5-6	TRBJ2-7	TRBD1	CASGRGQVRYEQYF	TGTGCCTCCGGTCGGGGACAGGTTCGCTACGAGCAGTACTTC
once	TRBV5-1	TRBJ2-7	.	CASNPYSSSNYEQYF	TGCGCCAGCAACCCCTATAGCTCCTCTAACTACGAGCAGTACTTC
few	TRBV7-2	TRBJ1-4	TRBD1	CASSFQTGHNEKLFF	TGTGCCAGCAGCTTCCAGACAGGGCATAATGAAAAACTGTTTTTT
.	TRBV10-1	TRBJ2-4	TRBD1	CASSEGQGEFGIQYF	TGCGCCAGCAGTGAGGGACAGGGGGAGTTTGGCATTCAGTACTTC
few	TRBV30	TRBJ2-7	TRBD2	CAWSGDGRRNEQYF	TGTGCCTGGAGTGGTGACGGGAGGCGCAACGAGCAGTACTTC
few	TRBV7-9	TRBJ1-2	.	CASSLGAENWGYTF	TGTGCCAGCAGCTTAGGGGCGGAGAACTGGGGCTACACCTTC
few	TRBV9	TRBJ2-5	TRBD2	CASSPRSSGSETQYF	TGTGCCAGCAGCCCCCGGAGTAGCGGGAGTGAGACCCAGTACTTC
.	TRBV15	TRBJ1-1	.	CATSRDESRATNTEAFF	TGTGCCACCAGCAGAGATGAGAGCAGGGCAACGAACACTGAAGCTTTCTTT
.	TRBV6-5	TRBJ2-3	.	CASSPPTDTQYF	TGTGCCAGCAGCCCCCCTACAGATACGCAGTATTTT
few	TRBV15	TRBJ2-2	TRBD2	CATSGGGLADTGELFF	TGTGCCACCAGCGGTGGGGGACTAGCGGACACCGGGGAGCTGTTTTTT
.	TRBV10-3	TRBJ2-7	TRBD2	CAISGAGGTYEQYF	TGTGCCATCAGTGGGGCGGGGGGGACCTACGAGCAGTACTTC
.	TRBV15	TRBJ1-5	TRBD1	CATSEDRSIGSNQPQHF	TGTGCCACCAGCGAGGACAGGTCGATCGGCAGCAATCAGCCCCAGCATTTT
.	TRBV27	TRBJ2-3	TRBD2	CASSPRVSSGREGDTQYF	TGTGCCAGCAGCCCCCGGGTGAGCAGCGGGAGAGAAGGAGATACGCAGTATTTT
.	TRBV19	TRBJ1-5	TRBD1	CASSETGTGDNQPQHF	TGTGCCAGTAGTGAGACCGGGACAGGGGACAATCAGCCCCAGCATTTT
few	TRBV10-3	TRBJ1-5	TRBD1	CAISADRGANQPQHF	TGTGCCATCAGTGCGGACAGGGGCGCCAATCAGCCCCAGCATTTT
.	TRBV19	TRBJ1-2	TRBD1	CASRQGGENYGYTF	TGTGCCAGTCGACAGGGCGGGGAGAATTATGGCTACACCTTC
.	TRBV7-2	TRBJ1-2	.	CASTRVGDGYTF	TGTGCCAGCACCCGTGTGGGGGACGGCTACACCTTC
few	TRBV7-9	TRBJ1-3	.	CASSLRGAVSGNTIYF	TGTGCCAGCAGCTTGAGGGGCGCCGTCTCTGGAAACACCATATATTTT
.	TRBV4-3	TRBJ2-2	TRBD2	CASSPGLATGELFF	TGCGCCAGCAGCCCCGGACTAGCCACCGGGGAGCTGTTTTTT
.	TRBV9	TRBJ2-1	TRBD2	CASSVGGTSGGALDEQFF	TGTGCCAGCAGCGTAGGAGGGACTAGCGGGGGGGCCCTGGATGAGCAGTTCTTC
few	TRBV27	TRBJ1-2	.	CASSLSGGGVGYTF	TGTGCCAGCAGTTTATCAGGAGGGGGGGTAGGCTACACCTTC
.	TRBV27	TRBJ2-4	TRBD2	CASSLLAGVTKNIQYF	TGTGCCAGCAGTTTATTGGCGGGGGTTACCAAAAACATTCAGTACTTC
.	TRBV21-1	TRBJ2-1	.	CASIQQGHNEQFF	TGTGCCAGCATACAACAGGGACACAATGAGCAGTTCTTC
few	TRBV6-5	TRBJ2-7	TRBD1	CASSYTGTGSREQYF	TGTGCCAGCAGTTACACTGGGACAGGGTCTCGGGAGCAGTACTTC
.	TRBV29-1	TRBJ2-2	.	CSVVPGRTGELFF	TGCAGCGTTGTTCCAGGGCGGACCGGGGAGCTGTTTTTT
few	TRBV5-6	TRBJ1-1	.	CASSPGRDQGPEAFF	TGTGCCAGCAGCCCGGGACGGGACCAAGGACCTGAAGCTTTCTTT
.	TRBV25-1	TRBJ2-7	.	CASILGGEASYEQYF	TGTGCCAGCATCCTGGGCGGGGAAGCGTCCTACGAGCAGTACTTC
few	TRBV27	TRBJ2-1	TRBD2	CASSPTSALNEQFF	TGTGCCAGCAGTCCGACTAGCGCCCTCAATGAGCAGTTCTTC
.	TRBV4-2	TRBJ1-5	.	CASSQGWGRGGQPQHF	TGTGCCAGCAGCCAAGGTTGGGGCCGCGGGGGTCAGCCCCAGCATTTT
.	TRBV14	TRBJ2-2	.	CASSHRLWEPGELFF	TGTGCCAGCAGCCATAGATTGTGGGAACCCGGGGAGCTGTTTTTT
.	TRBV6-5	TRBJ2-5	TRBD1	CASSLQTGRETQYF	TGTGCCAGCAGCCTACAGACAGGGCGAGAGACCCAGTACTTC
few	TRBV9	TRBJ2-1	.	CASSVAGLGNEQFF	TGTGCCAGCAGCGTAGCGGGGTTGGGTAATGAGCAGTTCTTC
.	TRBV14	TRBJ2-1	.	CASSPRPAGHSYNEQFF	TGTGCCAGCAGCCCTCGTCCAGCGGGTCATTCCTACAATGAGCAGTTCTTC
.	TRBV2	TRBJ2-5	TRBD2	CASRPLAGARETQYF	TGTGCCAGCAGACCACTAGCGGGAGCGAGAGAGACCCAGTACTTC
.	TRBV4-1	TRBJ2-2	.	CASSQVMDSGELFF	TGCGCCAGCAGCCAAGTAATGGATTCCGGGGAGCTGTTTTTT
few	TRBV27	TRBJ1-2	TRBD1	CASSIGTGGALVHYGYTF	TGTGCCAGCAGTATCGGGACAGGGGGCGCTTTAGTTCACTATGGCTACACCTTC
.	TRBV18	TRBJ2-7	.	CASSPPFGEQYF	TGTGCCAGCTCACCACCGTTTGGCGAGCAGTACTTC
.	TRBV4-1	TRBJ2-2	TRBD2	CASSQPRTSGGTTGELFF	TGCGCCAGCAGCCAACCCCGAACTAGCGGGGGCACCACCGGGGAGCTGTTTTTT
few	TRBV9	TRBJ2-1	TRBD2	CASSVGVAGGLSSYNEQFF	TGTGCCAGCAGCGTAGGAGTAGCGGGGGGCCTTAGCTCCTACAATGAGCAGTTCTTC
.	TRBV4-3	TRBJ2-1	.	CASSQDGAWSSYNEQFF	TGCGCCAGCAGCCAAGATGGGGCATGGAGCTCCTACAATGAGCAGTTCTTC
few	TRBV5-1	TRBJ2-7	.	CASNPYSSSNYEQYF	TGCGCCAGCAACCCCTATAGCTCCTCTAACTACGAGCAGTACTTC
few	TRBV6-5	TRBJ2-7	.	CASSFSGTSDEQYF	TGTGCCAGCAGTTTCTCCGGGACAAGCGACGAGCAGTACTTC
few	TRBV4-3	TRBJ2-6	.	CASSQDGSSGANVLTF	TGCGCCAGCAGCCAAGATGGTAGCTCTGGGGCCAACGTCCTGACTTTC
.	TRBV9	TRBJ1-5	.	CASSFTGKNDQPQHF	TGTGCCAGCAGCTTCACAGGGAAGAACGATCAGCCCCAGCATTTT
few	TRBV5-4	TRBJ2-7	.	CASSLDSLSSYEQYF	TGTGCCAGCAGCCTGGACAGTCTTAGCTCCTACGAGCAGTACTTC